The clone carrying this T cell receptor (beta chain) was found many times. The target antigen is unknown. The sample is drawn from a study of T cells in Graves' hyperthyroidism and ophthalmopathy. Notes on the study in general: Most clonotypes expanded in thyroid above 0.001 were likewise present in blood.

RNA transcripts were the template for amplifying TCR beta CDR3 regions. RT-PCR in the first round (using the HTBI primer set) targeted the TCR CDR3. TCRdb re-called the multiplex PCR reads with MiXCR, one entry per CDR3 protein. Here the sample spans around 300,000 distinct CDR3 sequences, 12% to 15% being singletons. CDR3 length equals 16 residues. Looked up from germline, CDR1 is LNHNV and CDR2 is YYDKDF (reference sequence). V lost 3 bases and J 2 bases, leaving 16 bases between the germline ends. Absence of ophthalmopathy progression within 18 months defined stable Graves' hyperthyroidism. Each diagnosis was grounded in clinical symptoms, serum thyroxine and TRAb, thyroid ultrasound, and orbital computed tomography.

The chain carries TRBV15 and TRBJ2-5, with a tentative D call TRBD2 (5 bases). The origin of this receptor is a woman aged 40 to 50 with Graves' hyperthyroidism. The sequencing sample was made of blood. The CDR3 spells CATSREGLIGQETQYF. The CDR3 region has the DNA TGTGCCACCAGCAGGGAAGGACTTATCGGGCAAGAGACCCAGTACTTC.